A selection of T cell receptor beta chains follows, all from one sample in a study of vaccination and CD4 T cells after COVID-19. Their specific antigens are unknown. TCRdb reprocessed the PCR reads via MiXCR and lists one record per CDR3 protein. The sample lists roughly 11,000 distinct CDR3 sequences, approximately 49% occurring once. Material: CD4+ T cells from blood, cultured in vitro. These receptors were collected from a human donor who had recovered from COVID-19. The CDR3 runs from the conserved cysteine through the conserved F or W. D genes are given only for firm matches. Rows give clone size only sometimes, using once, few, many, or a class for an expanded clone.

D gene: TRBD1; clone size: .; J gene: TRBJ2-2; V gene: TRBV6-2/TRBV6-3; CDR3 DNA: TGTGCCAGCAGCTCGGGACAGGGAAATTGGTACACCGGGGAGCTGTTTTTT; CDR3 protein: CASSSGQGNWYTGELFF
D gene: .; clone size: .; J gene: TRBJ1-5; V gene: TRBV7-3; CDR3 DNA: TGTGCCAGCAGCTTACGAGGGGGAGGCCCCCAGCATTTT; CDR3 protein: CASSLRGGGPQHF
D gene: .; clone size: .; J gene: TRBJ1-6; V gene: TRBV7-9; CDR3 DNA: TGTGCCAGCGGGGATTCACCCCTCCACTTT; CDR3 protein: CASGDSPLHF
D gene: TRBD1; clone size: .; J gene: TRBJ2-2; V gene: TRBV9; CDR3 DNA: TGTGCCAGCAGCAAAAGGACAGGGGATACCGGGGAGCTGTTTTTT; CDR3 protein: CASSKRTGDTGELFF
D gene: .; clone size: .; J gene: TRBJ1-2; V gene: TRBV30; CDR3 DNA: TGTGCCTGGAGCCTGACAGCCTATGGCTACACCTTC; CDR3 protein: CAWSLTAYGYTF
D gene: TRBD2; clone size: .; J gene: TRBJ2-3; V gene: TRBV27; CDR3 DNA: TGTGCCAGCAGTTTATGGGGGGGTCCCACAGATACGCAGTATTTT; CDR3 protein: CASSLWGGPTDTQYF
D gene: .; clone size: .; J gene: TRBJ2-1; V gene: TRBV28; CDR3 DNA: TGTGCCAGCAGTTTATTGGTTGGTGAGCAGTTCTTC; CDR3 protein: CASSLLVGEQFF
D gene: TRBD1; clone size: .; J gene: TRBJ2-7; V gene: TRBV6-2/TRBV6-3; CDR3 DNA: TGTGCCAGCAGTCGTCGGACAGGGGGCTTCGAGCAGTACTTC; CDR3 protein: CASSRRTGGFEQYF
D gene: .; clone size: once; J gene: TRBJ2-4; V gene: TRBV16; CDR3 DNA: TGTGCCAGCAGCCAGGACGGAAGATTAGCCAAAAACATTCAGTACTTC; CDR3 protein: CASSQDGRLAKNIQYF
D gene: TRBD2; clone size: .; J gene: TRBJ2-5; V gene: TRBV28; CDR3 DNA: TGTGCCAGCAGCTCTACGGGACTAGCGGGAGCAGACCAAGAGACCCAGTACTTC; CDR3 protein: CASSSTGLAGADQETQYF
D gene: .; clone size: .; J gene: TRBJ2-7; V gene: TRBV6-2/TRBV6-3; CDR3 DNA: TGTGCCAGCAATCACCCGGGGCCCAACGAGCAGTACTTC; CDR3 protein: CASNHPGPNEQYF
D gene: .; clone size: .; J gene: TRBJ2-3; V gene: TRBV27; CDR3 DNA: TGTGCCAGCAGTTCCCCGGGCGGTAGCACAGATACGCAGTATTTT; CDR3 protein: CASSSPGGSTDTQYF
D gene: TRBD1; clone size: .; J gene: TRBJ2-7; V gene: TRBV6-1; CDR3 DNA: TGTGCCAGCAGTCCCCCGGGACAGGGGTATCGGGAGCAGTACTTC; CDR3 protein: CASSPPGQGYREQYF
D gene: .; clone size: .; J gene: TRBJ1-3; V gene: TRBV11-3; CDR3 DNA: TGTGCCAGCTCATCGAGGGGAAACACCATATATTTT; CDR3 protein: CASSSRGNTIYF
D gene: .; clone size: few; J gene: TRBJ2-3; V gene: TRBV10-1; CDR3 DNA: TGCGCCAGCAGTGAGTCTATGGTCCTCGGGACAGATACGCAGTATTTT; CDR3 protein: CASSESMVLGTDTQYF
D gene: TRBD1; clone size: .; J gene: TRBJ2-3; V gene: TRBV24-1; CDR3 DNA: TGTGCCACCAGTGACCCTGGGACAGGAAGCACAGATACGCAGTATTTT; CDR3 protein: CATSDPGTGSTDTQYF
D gene: .; clone size: few; J gene: TRBJ1-2; V gene: TRBV7-2; CDR3 DNA: TGTGCCAGCAGACCGTCGGGGGCACCAAACTATGGCTACACCTTC; CDR3 protein: CASRPSGAPNYGYTF
D gene: TRBD2; clone size: .; J gene: TRBJ2-3; V gene: TRBV6-1; CDR3 DNA: TGTGCCAGCACCTGGGGCCTAGCGGAGGGCACAGATACGCAGTATTTT; CDR3 protein: CASTWGLAEGTDTQYF
D gene: .; clone size: .; J gene: TRBJ2-7; V gene: TRBV12-3/TRBV12-4; CDR3 DNA: TGTGCCAGCAGTTTAGGGCGGCGGGGCCGTTACGAGCAGTACTTC; CDR3 protein: CASSLGRRGRYEQYF
D gene: TRBD2; clone size: few; J gene: TRBJ2-2; V gene: TRBV7-8; CDR3 DNA: TGTGCCAGCAGCGAGCGGGAGGGATCCGGGGAGCTGTTTTTT; CDR3 protein: CASSEREGSGELFF
D gene: TRBD2; clone size: .; J gene: TRBJ2-3; V gene: TRBV19; CDR3 DNA: TGTGCCAGTAGCCTGAGGCAGCGGGGATGGGATACGCAGTATTTT; CDR3 protein: CASSLRQRGWDTQYF
D gene: TRBD1; clone size: .; J gene: TRBJ1-2; V gene: TRBV11-2; CDR3 DNA: TGTGCCAGCAGCCCAATGGGACAGGGTTTCCCTGCTGGCTACACCTTC; CDR3 protein: CASSPMGQGFPAGYTF
D gene: .; clone size: .; J gene: TRBJ1-2; V gene: TRBV19; CDR3 DNA: TGTGCCAGTATGCCCTCCGGGACAAAAAGGCTTGGCTACACCTTC; CDR3 protein: CASMPSGTKRLGYTF
D gene: .; clone size: .; J gene: TRBJ2-2; V gene: TRBV2; CDR3 DNA: TGTGCCAGCAAAGAAGGCCCCGGGGAGCTGTTTTTT; CDR3 protein: CASKEGPGELFF
D gene: TRBD1; clone size: .; J gene: TRBJ1-3; V gene: TRBV19; CDR3 DNA: TGTACCAGTACCTCCGGGACAGGGTATGGTGGAAACGCCATATATTTT; CDR3 protein: CTSTSGTGYGGNAIYF
D gene: .; clone size: .; J gene: TRBJ1-5; V gene: TRBV20-1; CDR3 DNA: TGCAGTGCTAGAGAAGGTGGTCAGCCCCAGCATTTT; CDR3 protein: CSAREGGQPQHF
D gene: .; clone size: .; J gene: TRBJ2-3; V gene: TRBV7-3; CDR3 DNA: TGTGCCAGCAGCCCCGGGGGAAGTCTTGATACGCAGTATTTT; CDR3 protein: CASSPGGSLDTQYF
D gene: .; clone size: .; J gene: TRBJ1-5; V gene: TRBV20-1; CDR3 DNA: TGCAGTGCTAGAGATCAGAGGGGAGATAGCAATCAGCCCCAGCATTTT; CDR3 protein: CSARDQRGDSNQPQHF
D gene: .; clone size: .; J gene: TRBJ1-1; V gene: TRBV19; CDR3 DNA: TGTGCCAGTACCGCACTGACAGGTCGGAACACTGAAGCTTTCTTT; CDR3 protein: CASTALTGRNTEAFF
D gene: .; clone size: .; J gene: TRBJ2-3; V gene: TRBV6-1; CDR3 DNA: TGTGCCAGCAGTCGATCGGACAGCAGGACGCAGTATTTT; CDR3 protein: CASSRSDSRTQYF
D gene: .; clone size: .; J gene: TRBJ2-3; V gene: TRBV6-1; CDR3 DNA: TGTGCCAGCAGGGATATGGGACTCCAACTCAGTACAGATACGCAGTATTTT; CDR3 protein: CASRDMGLQLSTDTQYF
D gene: .; clone size: .; J gene: TRBJ1-5; V gene: TRBV12-3/TRBV12-4; CDR3 DNA: TGTGCCAGCAGCTCCCTCTCGGGGAGGAATCAGCCCCAGCATTTT; CDR3 protein: CASSSLSGRNQPQHF
D gene: TRBD2; clone size: .; J gene: TRBJ2-5; V gene: TRBV30; CDR3 DNA: TGTGCCTGGACCATAAAGGGACTAGCGGGAGGTGGGACCCAGTACTTC; CDR3 protein: CAWTIKGLAGGGTQYF
D gene: .; clone size: few; J gene: TRBJ2-5; V gene: TRBV21-1; CDR3 DNA: TGTGCCTACCAGGGGAACCAAGAGACCCAGTACTTC; CDR3 protein: CAYQGNQETQYF
D gene: TRBD1; clone size: medium-sized; J gene: TRBJ1-3; V gene: TRBV11-2; CDR3 DNA: TGTGCCAGCAGCTTCCGGACAGGGGCTGGAAACACCATATATTTT; CDR3 protein: CASSFRTGAGNTIYF
D gene: .; clone size: .; J gene: TRBJ2-5; V gene: TRBV20-1; CDR3 DNA: TGCAGTGCTGGTCTAGCGAGCCAAGAGACCCAGTACTTC; CDR3 protein: CSAGLASQETQYF